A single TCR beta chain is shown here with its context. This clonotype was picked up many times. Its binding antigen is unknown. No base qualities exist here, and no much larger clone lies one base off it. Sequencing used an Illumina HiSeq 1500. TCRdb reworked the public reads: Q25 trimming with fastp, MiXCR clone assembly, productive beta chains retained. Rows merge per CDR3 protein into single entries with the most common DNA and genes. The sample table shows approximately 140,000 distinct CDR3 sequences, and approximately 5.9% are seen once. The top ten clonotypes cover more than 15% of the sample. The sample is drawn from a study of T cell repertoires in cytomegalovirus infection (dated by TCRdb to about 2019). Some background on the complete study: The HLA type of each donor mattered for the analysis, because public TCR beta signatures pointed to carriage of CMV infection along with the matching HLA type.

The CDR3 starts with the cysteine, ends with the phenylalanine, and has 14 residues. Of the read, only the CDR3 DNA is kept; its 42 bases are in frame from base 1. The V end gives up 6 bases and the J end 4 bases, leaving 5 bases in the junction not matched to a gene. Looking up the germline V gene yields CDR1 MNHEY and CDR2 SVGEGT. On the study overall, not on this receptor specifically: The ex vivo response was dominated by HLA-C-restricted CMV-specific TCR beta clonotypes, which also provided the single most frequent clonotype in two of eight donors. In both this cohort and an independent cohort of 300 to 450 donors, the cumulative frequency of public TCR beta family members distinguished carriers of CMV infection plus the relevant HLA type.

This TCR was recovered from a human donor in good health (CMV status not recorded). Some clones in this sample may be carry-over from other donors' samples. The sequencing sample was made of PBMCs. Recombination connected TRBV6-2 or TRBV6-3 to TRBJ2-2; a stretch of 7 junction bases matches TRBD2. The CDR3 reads CASSYWGGTGELFF. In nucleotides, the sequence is TGTGCCAGCAGCTATTGGGGGGGCACCGGGGAGCTGTTTTTT.